This T cell receptor (beta chain) is from a study of cytomegalovirus exposure and HLA in healthy donors. Study-level findings and limits: Other equally common chains were less clonally expanded than HLA-associated TCR beta chains, a later analysis showed.

Concerning this clone: What it binds is not known.

Looked up from germline, CDR1 is SGHTA and CDR2 is FQGTGA. The CDR3 length is 15 residues. V lost 3 bases and J 5 bases, leaving 16 bases between the germline ends. The PCR had 60 Vbeta and 13 Jbeta primers. Here immunoSEQ multiplex PCR was the method, and the copy in TCRdb shows in-frame clones only, minus some. The sample has over 110,000 clones, around 73% seen once; the top ten hold roughly 1.3%. Sequenced: PBMCs. The J gene is TRBJ2-5, the V gene TRBV7-3, with a possible D match to TRBD1 (6 bases). The sequence was obtained from a woman aged 40 to 50 in good health and CMV-seronegative. The CDR3 loop is CASSFGPGDGETQYF. The CDR3 DNA is TGTGCCAGCAGCTTTGGACCAGGGGACGGGGAGACCCAGTACTTC.